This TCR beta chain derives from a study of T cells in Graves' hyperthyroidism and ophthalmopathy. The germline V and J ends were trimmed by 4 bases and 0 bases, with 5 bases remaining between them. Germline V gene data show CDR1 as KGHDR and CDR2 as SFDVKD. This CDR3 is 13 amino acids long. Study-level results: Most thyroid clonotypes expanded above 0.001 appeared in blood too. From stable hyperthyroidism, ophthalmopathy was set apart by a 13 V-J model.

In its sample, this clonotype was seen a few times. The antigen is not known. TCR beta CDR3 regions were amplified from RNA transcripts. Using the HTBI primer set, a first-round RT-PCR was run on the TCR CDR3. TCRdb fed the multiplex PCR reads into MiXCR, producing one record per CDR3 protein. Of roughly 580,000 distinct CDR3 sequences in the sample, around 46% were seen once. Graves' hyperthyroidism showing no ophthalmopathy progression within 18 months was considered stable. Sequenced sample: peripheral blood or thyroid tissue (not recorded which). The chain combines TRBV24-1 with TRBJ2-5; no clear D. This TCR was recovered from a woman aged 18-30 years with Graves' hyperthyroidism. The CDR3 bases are TGTGCCACCAGTGACCAGTACCAAGAGACCCAGTACTTC. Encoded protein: CATSDQYQETQYF.